Sequencing of this T cell receptor beta chain was carried out in a study of identical twins. Study-level findings and limits: Where out-of-frame alpha sequences were twin-shared, they showed excess low generation probability.

Germline lookup yields CDR1 MGHRA and CDR2 YSYEKL. The CDR3 covers 17 residues. V dropped 2 bases and J dropped 4; count of bases not matched to a gene: 9. Unique molecular identifiers were present on the cDNA, which also gained a universal primer site by template switching. A single record per CDR3 protein comes from TCRdb applying MiXCR to the 5' RACE reads. The sample has around 280,000 distinct CDR3 sequences; approximately 8.5% are singletons. This clonotype was recorded many times. Its antigen is not identified. These data also featured in a second study, about yellow fever vaccine responses in identical twins.

The J gene is TRBJ2-3, the V gene TRBV4-1; 10 positions agree with TRBD1. Sequenced input: memory (CD45RO+) T cells sorted from blood. This clonotype was obtained from a woman aged 18-30 years in good health. CDR3 residues: CASSQTGTGDNADTQYF. CDR3 bases: TGCGCCAGCAGCCAAACCGGGACAGGGGATAATGCAGATACGCAGTATTTT.